The present entry profiles one TCR beta chain with its context. The antigen is not known. RNA transcripts yielded amplified TCR beta CDR3 regions. Using the HTBI primer set, a first-round RT-PCR was run on the TCR CDR3. TCRdb passed the multiplex PCR reads through MiXCR, listing each CDR3 protein once. The sample holds approximately 600,000 distinct CDR3 sequences, about 20% seen once. The sample is drawn from a study of T cells in Graves' hyperthyroidism and ophthalmopathy. Study-wide results and limits: In blood, most of the thyroid clonotypes expanded above 0.001 were also present.

V shed 2 bases and J shed 1 base, with 6 bases lying between them. Per the germline V gene, CDR1 is SGHVS and CDR2 is FQNEAQ. The CDR3 runs to 15 residues. Each ophthalmopathy patient scored at least 3 on the Clinical Activity Score and at least 4 on NOSPECS grade, with duration under 3 months. Specimen: blood. The origin of this receptor is a man younger than 45 with Graves' ophthalmopathy. This chain connects TRBV7-8 to TRBJ2-6; no reliable D call. The CDR3: CASSLLASGANVLTF. The CDR3, as DNA: TGTGCCAGCAGCTTATTGGCATCTGGGGCCAACGTCCTGACTTTC.